This T cell receptor beta chain was identified in a study of cytomegalovirus exposure and HLA in healthy donors. Findings and caveats of the study: The study recorded around 160 TCR beta chains that were cytomegalovirus-associated. Prior analysis indicated that the majority of TCR beta V segments exhibited productivity approximately 90% or approximately 30% of the time. Rates of TCR association differed by HLA locus in a later analysis, with DRB1 highest and HLA-C lowest.

Use of 60 Vbeta and 13 Jbeta primers characterized the PCR. Generated by immunoSEQ multiplex PCR, the TCRdb table keeps only in-frame clones and is missing some. The table shows about 160,000 clones, with 80% to 85% occurring only once. In the case of this clone: Antigen unknown.

The V gene lost 5 bases and the J gene lost 3 bases, with 7 bases spanning the gap. The length of the CDR3 is 12 residues. In germline, CDR1 is MNHNS, CDR2 SASEGT. The sample was PBMCs. The clonotype comes from a young man in good health and CMV-seronegative. V usage is TRBV6-1 and J usage is TRBJ1-1; D uncertain. The DNA for the CDR3 is TGTGCCAGCAGTACCCAGGACACTGAAGCTTTCTTT. Amino acid sequence: CASSTQDTEAFF.